These 14 T cell receptor beta chains came from one sample sequenced in a study of T cells expressing NK-cell markers. TCRdb re-called the 5' RACE reads and shows each CDR3 protein once, DNA omitted. Its table lists a few hundred thousand distinct CDR3 sequences. Input material: blood T cells: a sorted CD56 or NKG2C T cell subset, CD4+ or CD8+ T cells, or bulk PBMC T cells (not recorded which). The origin of the receptors is a man between 18 and 35 years old in good health.

The V and J genes are TRBV2 and TRBJ1-4; the D call of TRBD1 rests on TCRdb alone, since no DNA is present to check it. Germline-derived CDR1 and CDR2 are SNHLY and FYNNEI. CDR3 length equals 15 residues. CDR3: CASSGQQGFNEKLFF.

The chain joins TRBV28 to TRBJ2-6; TCRdb designates TRBD1, a call that cannot be tested without DNA. The CDR3 has 17 amino acids. Germline assignment: CDR1 MDHEN and CDR2 SYDVKM. The CDR3 loop is CASTNRGLSSGANVLTF.

This rearrangement joins TRBV5-1 to TRBJ1-2. The V gene's germline CDR1 is SGHRS and CDR2 YFSETQ. This CDR3 spans 12 amino acids. The CDR3 sequence is CASFHQRDGYTF.

The V call is TRBV6-1, the J call TRBJ2-3; TCRdb lists TRBD1, though no DNA is available to test this call. Germline-derived CDR1 and CDR2 are MNHNS and SASEGT. CDR3 size: 14 residues. This chain's CDR3 is CASRDRGWLDTQYF.

The genes are TRBV18 and TRBJ1-4; TCRdb's D call of TRBD1 is untestable without DNA. Germline CDR1 and CDR2: KGHSH and LQKENI. This CDR3 contains 16 residues. CDR3 region: CASSTGTPKASEKLFF. Filled out from reference TRBV18 and TRBJ1-4, the complete variable domain reads NAGVMQNPRHLVRRRGQEARLRCSPMKGHSHVYWYRQLPEEGLKFMVYLQKENIIDESGMPKERFSAEFPKEGPSILRIQQVVRGDSAAYFCASSTGTPKASEKLFFGSGTQLSVL.

V is TRBV11-2 and J is TRBJ2-6; without DNA, the TCRdb call of TRBD1 cannot be checked. The CDR3 length is 18 residues. The germline V gene has CDR1 SGHAT and CDR2 FQNNGV. CDR3 sequence: CASSGRGVAVTGANVLTF.

The genes are TRBV27 and TRBJ1-1. The germline CDR1 and CDR2 sequences are MNHEY and SMNVEV (reference sequence). The CDR3 consists of 16 residues. CDR3: CASSLSRRLRYTEAFF.

The rearrangement joins TRBV10-3 to TRBJ2-2; TCRdb outputs TRBD2, but without DNA this stays unchecked. This CDR3 comprises 18 residues. The germline V gene encodes CDR1 ENHRY and CDR2 SYGVKD. The CDR3 protein is CASRTAIRASGRAGELFF.

The genes are TRBV5-1 and TRBJ2-2; there is no DNA to check the TCRdb D call of TRBD1. There are 15 residues in the CDR3. Germline V gives CDR1 SGHRS, CDR2 YFSETQ. The CDR3 protein is CASSRTGVHTGELFF.

The V and J genes are TRBV3-1 and TRBJ2-5; TCRdb reports TRBD2, a call that lacks DNA to check it against. The length of the CDR3 is 16 residues. Germline V gives CDR1 LGHDT, CDR2 YNNKEL (reference sequence). CDR3 residues: CASSRGEVRYQETQYF.

The CDR3: CASSLIRYLLSGNTIYF. The V call is TRBV5-6, the J call TRBJ1-3. CDR3 length equals 17 residues. Per the germline V gene, CDR1 is SGHDT and CDR2 is YYEEEE. The whole variable domain, filled in from reference TRBV5-6 and TRBJ1-3, reads DAGVTQSPTHLIKTRGQQVTLRCSPKSGHDTVSWYQQALGQGPQFIFQYYEEEERQRGNFPDRFSGHQFPNYSSELNVNALLLGDSALYLCASSLIRYLLSGNTIYFGEGSWLTVV.

V and J are TRBV12-3 or TRBV12-4 and TRBJ2-2. The CDR3 covers 14 residues. CDR3 amino acids: CASSQVGRTGELFF.

The chain couples TRBV6-1 to TRBJ1-1. CDR3 size: 15 residues. Per the germline V gene, CDR1 is MNHNS and CDR2 is SASEGT. CDR3 region: CASSPMYAADTEAFF.

This chain connects TRBV6-1 to TRBJ2-5; TCRdb indicates TRBD2, and absent DNA this call remains unverified. Looked up from germline, CDR1 is MNHNS and CDR2 is SASEGT. This CDR3 has 12 amino acids. The CDR3 here is CASSESAGSKYF.